The 18 T cell receptor beta chains below were found in one sample sequenced in a study of shared T cell receptors in the human thymus. Sequenced by immunoSEQ multiplex PCR; TCRdb stores in-frame clones only, minus some. The sample contains about 500,000 clones, more than 75% of which appear only once. These same data were also listed under a study on human thymus T cells.

The sample comprised thymocytes. The receptors originated from a boy younger than two with a congenital heart defect.

In this sample, this clone turned up once. The V gene is TRBV9, the J gene TRBJ2-5; 9 bases are shared with TRBD1. The CDR3 has 17 residues. Germline CDR1 reads SGDLS; CDR2 reads YYNGEE. Trimming cost V 0 bases and J 9 bases; bases outside gene matches: 15. The CDR3 here is CASSVEEQGASRGSQYF. The CDR3 DNA reads as TGTGCCAGCAGCGTAGAAGAACAGGGGGCATCCCGCGGGTCCCAGTACTTC.

V and J are TRBV27 and TRBJ1-5; D perhaps matches TRBD1 (6 bases). The CDR3 sequence is 16 residues long. In germline, CDR1 is MNHEY, CDR2 SMNVEV (reference sequence). V lost 0 bases, J lost 1 base, and 10 bases lay in between. CDR3 DNA: TGTGCCAGCAGTTTATCGGGCAGGGGAAGCAATCAGCCCCAGCATTTT. This translates into CASSLSGRGSNQPQHF.

This CDR3 is CASSLDQEGTPSNEQYF. The CDR3 DNA reads as TGTGCCAGCAGCTTAGATCAAGAGGGTACACCCTCTAACGAGCAGTACTTC. This chain joins TRBV11-2 and TRBJ2-7, with a weak D call TRBD2 (5 bases). Trimming removed 0 bases from V and 5 bases from J, with 20 bases in between. Germline assignment: CDR1 SGHAT and CDR2 FQNNGV. The CDR3 covers 17 residues.

The chain uses TRBV28 and TRBJ1-2; D is ambiguous. Germline V gene sequence: CDR1 MDHEN, CDR2 SYDVKM. V was pared by 3 bases and J by 7 bases, with 12 bases between. The CDR3 is 13 amino acids. CDR3 protein: CASSLLARGGYTF. CDR3 DNA: TGTGCCAGCAGTTTGTTGGCCCGGGGTGGCTACACCTTC.

V and J are TRBV15 and TRBJ2-7, with 16 bases lining up with TRBD2. The CDR3 totals 20 residues. Trimming took 3 bases from V and 5 from J; bases not matched to a gene: 16. Looked up from germline, CDR1 is LNHNV and CDR2 is YYDKDF (reference sequence). CDR3 DNA: TGTGCCACCAGCAGCCACTCGGGACTAGCGGGAGGGCTAAGTTGGGACGAGCAGTACTTC. Translation: CATSSHSGLAGGLSWDEQYF.

The CDR3 nucleotides are TGTGCCAGCAGCTTTCCGGGACAGGGGGCATACGAGCAGTACTTC. Translated, it gives CASSFPGQGAYEQYF. The chain couples TRBV5-6 to TRBJ2-7; 12 nucleotides match TRBD1. J lost 4 bases, V lost 2 bases, and 4 bases had no gene match. The length of the CDR3 is 15 residues. Germline CDR1 SGHDT, CDR2 YYEEEE.

This clone came up a few times. The J gene is TRBJ2-1, the V gene TRBV4-1; TRBD2 aligns across 7 bases. Trimming at V came to 3 bases and at J to 9 bases, leaving 14 bases not matched to a gene. This CDR3 is built from 16 residues. Germline V lookup: CDR1 MGHRA, CDR2 YSYEKL. This CDR3 reads CASSQGPGLKHCEQFF. The CDR3 DNA reads as TGCGCCAGCAGCCAGGGACCGGGACTAAAGCACTGTGAGCAGTTCTTC.

This clone turned up a few times. The J gene is TRBJ2-1, the V gene TRBV7-9; D is possibly TRBD1 (7 bases). V lost 3 bases and J lost 7, with 13 bases in between. CDR3 length: 14 amino acids. Germline V lookup: CDR1 SEHNR, CDR2 FQNEAQ (reference sequence). For the CDR3, the DNA is TGTGCCAGCAGCTTGGGCAGGGGGAGGAATGAGCAGTTCTTC. Translating it yields CASSLGRGRNEQFF.

This chain links TRBV2 with TRBJ2-5; D is perhaps TRBD2 (6 bases). CDR3 length: 14 amino acids. The germline CDR1 and CDR2 sequences are SNHLY and FYNNEI. Trimming stripped 7 bases from V and 1 base from J, with 13 bases between. The CDR3 DNA reads TGTGCCAGCATATCCCGGGGGATCCAAGAGACCCAGTACTTC. Translating gives CASISRGIQETQYF.

The V and J genes are TRBV19 and TRBJ2-2, with 8 bases that match TRBD2. Trimming removed 10 bases from V and 5 bases from J; junction bases left unmatched: 9. CDR3 length: 14 amino acids. Germline V gene lookup returns CDR1 LNHDA and CDR2 SQIVND (reference sequence). The CDR3: CATSGGRRTGELFF. CDR3 coding DNA: TGTGCCACATCGGGGGGGCGAAGGACCGGGGAGCTGTTTTTT.

The rearrangement joins TRBV6-5 to TRBJ1-3; 8 positions agree with TRBD1. V was clipped by 5 bases and J by 4 bases; unmatched bases: 7. The CDR3 runs to 15 residues. Germline V CDR1 and CDR2: MNHEY, SVGAGI. DNA of the CDR3: TGTGCCAGCAGTCCATCGACAGGGGCGGGAAACACCATATATTTT. Protein product: CASSPSTGAGNTIYF.

The CDR3 reads CASSSLTPRTDTQYF. In DNA form, the CDR3 reads TGTGCCAGCAGCTCACTGACACCCCGCACAGATACGCAGTATTTT. V is TRBV7-8 and J is TRBJ2-3; the D is unclear. V was cut by 4 bases and J by 1 base, with 12 bases left in between. The germline V gene encodes CDR1 SGHVS and CDR2 FQNEAQ. The CDR3 has 15 residues.

V usage is TRBV7-2 and J usage is TRBJ2-7, with 9 positions matching TRBD2. CDR3 length: 15 residues. Germline V gene data show CDR1 as SGHTA and CDR2 as FQGNSA. The trim removed 1 base at V and 4 bases at J, leaving 5 bases unmatched. The CDR3 coding sequence is TGTGCCAGCAGCTTAGTCACTAGCGGGCTTTACGAGCAGTACTTC. Its protein is CASSLVTSGLYEQYF.

V is TRBV27 and J is TRBJ2-1; D might be TRBD2 (6 bases). V was pared by 6 bases and J by 8 bases, with 14 bases between. Germline loops: CDR1 MNHEY, CDR2 SMNVEV (reference sequence). CDR3 size: 13 residues. The CDR3 sequence is CASRGLKLDEQFF. CDR3 nucleotide sequence: TGTGCCAGCAGGGGACTGAAATTGGATGAGCAGTTCTTC.

V gene TRBV6-1 combines with J gene TRBJ1-1; D is unclear. The CDR3 loop spans 15 amino acids. V was trimmed by 0 bases and J by 0 bases, leaving 8 bases between them. In germline, CDR1 is MNHNS, CDR2 SASEGT. This chain's CDR3 is CASSEAGGMNTEAFF. The CDR3 DNA is TGTGCCAGCAGTGAAGCTGGAGGAATGAACACTGAAGCTTTCTTT.

V gene TRBV7-8 combines with J gene TRBJ1-2, with D tentatively TRBD1 (5 bases). V shed 7 bases and J shed 6 bases, with 12 bases lying between them. This CDR3 is built from 12 residues. CDR1 and CDR2 (germline): SGHVS, FQNEAQ. For the CDR3, the DNA is TGTGCCAGCAAGGTGGGGGGGGATGGCTACACCTTC. Its translation is CASKVGGDGYTF.

The V gene is TRBV5-1, the J gene TRBJ2-4, with 7 bases lining up with TRBD2. Germline loops: CDR1 SGHRS, CDR2 YFSETQ. J was trimmed by 8 bases and V by 7 bases; bases with no gene match: 15. The CDR3 spans 15 residues. The CDR3 loop reads CASSSRTRTRDIQYF. The CDR3 DNA follows: TGCGCCAGCTCCTCTAGGACTAGGACGAGGGACATTCAGTACTTC.

V usage is TRBV21-1 and J usage is TRBJ2-3; the table's D call, TRBD1, was not checked against the DNA. TRBV21-1 is marked as a pseudogene. The CDR3 consists of 16 residues. As DNA, the CDR3 is TGTGCCAGCAGGGGCTTAGGGGGAGACAGCACAGATACGCAGTATTTT. Translation: CASRGLGGDSTDTQYF.